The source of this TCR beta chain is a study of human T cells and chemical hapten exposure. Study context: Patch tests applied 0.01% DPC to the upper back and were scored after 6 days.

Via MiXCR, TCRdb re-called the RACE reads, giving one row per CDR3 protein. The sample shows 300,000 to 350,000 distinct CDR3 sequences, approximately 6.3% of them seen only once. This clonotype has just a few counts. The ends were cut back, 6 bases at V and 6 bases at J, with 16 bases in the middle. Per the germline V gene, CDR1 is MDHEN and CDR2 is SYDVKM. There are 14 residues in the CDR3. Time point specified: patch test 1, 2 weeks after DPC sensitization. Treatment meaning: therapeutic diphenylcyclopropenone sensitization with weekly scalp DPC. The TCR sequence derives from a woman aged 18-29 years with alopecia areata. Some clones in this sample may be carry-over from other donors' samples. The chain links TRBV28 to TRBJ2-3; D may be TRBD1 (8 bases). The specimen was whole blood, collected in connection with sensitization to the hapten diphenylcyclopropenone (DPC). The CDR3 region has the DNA TGTGCCAGCAGGACCACAGGGGGGGAGGATACGCAGTATTTT. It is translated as CASRTTGGEDTQYF.